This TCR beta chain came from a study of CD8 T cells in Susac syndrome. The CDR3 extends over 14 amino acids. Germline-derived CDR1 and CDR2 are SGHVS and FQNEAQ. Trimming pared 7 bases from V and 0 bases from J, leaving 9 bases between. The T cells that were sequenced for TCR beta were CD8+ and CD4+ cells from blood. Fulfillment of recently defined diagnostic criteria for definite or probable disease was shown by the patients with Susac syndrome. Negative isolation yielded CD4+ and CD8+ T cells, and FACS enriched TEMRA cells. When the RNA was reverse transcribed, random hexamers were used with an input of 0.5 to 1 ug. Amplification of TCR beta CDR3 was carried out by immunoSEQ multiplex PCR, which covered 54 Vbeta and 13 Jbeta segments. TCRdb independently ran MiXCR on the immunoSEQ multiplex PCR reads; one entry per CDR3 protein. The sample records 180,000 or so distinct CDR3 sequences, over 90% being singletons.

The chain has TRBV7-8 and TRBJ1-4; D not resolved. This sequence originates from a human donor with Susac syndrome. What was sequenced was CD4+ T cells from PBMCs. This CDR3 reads CASTSAATNEKLFF. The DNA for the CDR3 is TGTGCCAGCACCTCAGCCGCAACTAATGAAAAACTGTTTTTT.